The 12 T cell receptor beta chains below come from one sample, sequenced in a study of technical replicates of blood from a few donors. Using immunoSEQ multiplex PCR, the repertoire was profiled, and TCRdb retains in-frame clones only, with some absent. The sample holds 70,000 or so clones; roughly 91% are singletons and the top ten take about 0.36%. Sequencing used T cells isolated from PBMCs. All receptors come from a human donor in good health. Some clones in this sample may be carry-over from other donors' samples.

This rearrangement joins TRBV6-1 to TRBJ1-5; D is ambiguous. V dropped 1 base and J dropped 2 bases, with 6 bases sitting between them. The CDR3 length is 14 residues. CDR1 is MNHNS and CDR2 is SASEGT in the germline V gene. CDR3 region: CASSEVGRNQPQHF. CDR3 sequence (DNA): TGTGCCAGCAGTGAAGTCGGTCGCAATCAGCCCCAGCATTTT.

The CDR3 nucleotides are TGTGCCAGCAGCGTACCGGGAAAACGGTCCGGAAACACCATATATTTT. It codes for CASSVPGKRSGNTIYF. V gene TRBV7-8 combines with J gene TRBJ1-3; D is undetermined. The CDR3 has 16 residues. Trimming removed 5 bases at V and 4 bases at J, with 18 bases between. Germline V gene sequence: CDR1 SGHVS, CDR2 FQNEAQ.

This rearrangement joins TRBV18 to TRBJ2-4, with TRBD1 identical over 7 bases. The CDR3 is made up of 14 amino acids. With 5 bases clipped from V and 9 bases from J, the junction kept 10 bases outside the gene matches. Germline V gene data show CDR1 as KGHSH and CDR2 as LQKENI. The CDR3 region has the DNA TGTGCCAGCTCATCCGGACAGGCGGTGGGCATTCAGTACTTC. It yields the protein CASSSGQAVGIQYF.

The chain employs TRBV18 and TRBJ2-2; D gene ambiguous. V lost 0 bases to trimming and J lost 1 base, with 6 bases between them. CDR1 and CDR2 (germline): KGHSH, LQKENI. The CDR3 has 15 residues. CDR3 bases: TGTGCCAGCTCACCACCCTCGGTGAACACCGGGGAGCTGTTTTTT. It is translated as CASSPPSVNTGELFF.

This clone appeared a single time. The chain recombines TRBV5-1 with TRBJ2-2; D might be TRBD2 (6 bases). Trimming took 0 bases from V and 3 from J, leaving 15 bases between them. This CDR3 has 17 amino acids. Looked up from germline, CDR1 is SGHRS and CDR2 is YFSETQ. Written as DNA, the CDR3 is TGCGCCAGCAGCTTGGGACGGGGGATGTTGGACACCGGGGAGCTGTTTTTT. It yields the protein CASSLGRGMLDTGELFF.

This clone was observed a few times. The chain is built from TRBV27 and TRBJ1-1; TRBD1 aligns across 9 bases. The CDR3 spans 13 residues. Unmatched junction bases numbered 6, after V lost 5 bases and J lost 8 bases. Germline lookup yields CDR1 MNHEY and CDR2 SMNVEV (reference sequence). The CDR3 region has the DNA TGTGCCAGCAGTGCAAACAGGGGGCCCGAAGCTTTCTTT. It translates to CASSANRGPEAFF.

This clone turned up a few times. This chain uses TRBV6-1 with TRBJ2-5, with a weak D call TRBD1 (6 bases). CDR1 and CDR2 (germline): MNHNS, SASEGT. The ends were cut back, 4 bases at V and 1 base at J, with 16 bases in the middle. The length of the CDR3 is 16 residues. Here the CDR3 reads CASSVVPSGVQETQYF. The CDR3 DNA reads as TGTGCCAGCAGTGTCGTCCCCTCAGGGGTCCAAGAGACCCAGTACTTC.

This chain uses TRBV18 with TRBJ1-1; D is undetermined. This CDR3 spans 13 amino acids. V was trimmed by 2 bases and J by 1 base, leaving 5 bases between them. From germline, CDR1 is KGHSH and CDR2 LQKENI. Here the CDR3 reads CASSPAGNTEAFF. CDR3 bases: TGTGCCAGCTCACCAGCGGGGAACACTGAAGCTTTCTTT.

This clone was seen only a few times. The V and J genes are TRBV30 and TRBJ1-1; TRBD1 agrees at 7 bases. V lost 3 bases and J lost 2; bases outside the gene matches: 3. CDR3 length: 13 residues. The germline CDR1 and CDR2 sequences are GTSNPN and SVGIG (reference sequence). In DNA form, the CDR3 reads TGTGCCTGGAGGGGACAGCGTAACACTGAAGCTTTCTTT. Translating it yields CAWRGQRNTEAFF.

Remarks on this clone: The same CDR3 can be traced to other DNA sequences in this sample. The V call is TRBV28, the J call TRBJ2-3, with TRBD1 identical over 8 bases. The CDR3 is made up of 15 amino acids. The J segment lost 0 bases and the V segment lost 5 bases, leaving 4 bases of the junction unmatched. Germline V gives CDR1 MDHEN, CDR2 SYDVKM. CDR3: CASSPGTGSTDTQYF. DNA for the CDR3: TGTGCCAGCAGTCCCGGGACAGGAAGCACAGATACGCAGTATTTT.

The chain carries TRBV11-3 and TRBJ2-3; 7 nucleotides match TRBD1. The V gene end was trimmed by 0 bases and the J gene end by 5 bases; junction bases not matched to a gene: 5. The CDR3 runs 15 residues. Germline V gene data show CDR1 as SGHNT and CDR2 as YENEEA. CDR3 DNA sequence: TGTGCCAGCAGCTTAGAAACAGGGGAAGGAGATACGCAGTATTTT. Translation: CASSLETGEGDTQYF.

The V call is TRBV7-2, the J call TRBJ1-5; D is undetermined. The CDR3 covers 14 residues. V was cut by 1 base and J by 5 bases, with 9 bases left in between. The germline V gene has CDR1 SGHTA and CDR2 FQGNSA. This CDR3 is CASSLDGSHQPQHF. As DNA, the CDR3 is TGTGCCAGCAGCTTAGATGGCAGTCATCAGCCCCAGCATTTT.